Shown below are 11 T cell receptor beta chains from a single sample sequenced in a study of blood T cell repertoires in COVID-19. Profiled with immunoSEQ multiplex PCR; TCRdb holds only in-frame clones, not every one. The table has around 300,000 clones, roughly 91% seen once; the top ten hold 1%. What was sequenced was peripheral blood. The receptors derive from a man aged 45 to 65 with active or convalescent COVID-19.

The chain joins TRBV10-3 to TRBJ2-1; D gene ambiguous. The V gene lost 2 bases and the J gene lost 8 bases, with 4 bases spanning the gap. CDR1 ENHRY and CDR2 SYGVKD come from the germline V gene. This CDR3 contains 11 residues. CDR3 DNA sequence: TGTGCCATCAGTGAGGCGGATGAGCAGTTCTTC. This sequence encodes CAISEADEQFF.

In this sample, this clone turned up once. V usage is TRBV30 and J usage is TRBJ2-2; 11 positions agree with TRBD2. V gave up 2 bases and J gave up 6 bases; unmatched junction bases: 8. In germline, CDR1 is GTSNPN, CDR2 SVGIG (reference sequence). CDR3 length: 16 residues. CDR3 DNA: TGTGCCTGGAGTACTAGCGGGAGTCATTTCCCCGGGGAGCTGTTTTTT. This codes for CAWSTSGSHFPGELFF.

This clone was detected only once. The rearrangement uses TRBV28 and TRBJ2-3, with 12 positions matching TRBD2. With 6 bases clipped from V and 4 bases from J, the junction kept 8 bases outside the gene matches. Germline V gene data show CDR1 as MDHEN and CDR2 as SYDVKM. The CDR3 has 16 amino acids. The CDR3 region has the DNA TGTGCCAGCAGATTCTCGACTAGCGGGGGAGCAGATACGCAGTATTTT. Its protein product is CASRFSTSGGADTQYF.

CDR3 in amino acids: CASTPDRLNTEAFF. For the CDR3, the DNA is TGTGCCAGTACCCCGGACAGACTGAACACTGAAGCTTTCTTT. The rearrangement joins TRBV19 to TRBJ1-1, with D tentatively TRBD1 (6 bases). The CDR3 has 14 residues. Trimming removed 7 bases at V and 0 bases at J, with 12 bases between. CDR1 LNHDA and CDR2 SQIVND come from the germline V gene (reference sequence).

The chain recombines TRBV5-1 with TRBJ2-3, with 8 bases lining up with TRBD2. The ends lost 3 bases at V and 6 bases at J; junction bases unmatched: 3. Germline CDR1 reads SGHRS; CDR2 reads YFSETQ. The CDR3 totals 13 residues. Here the CDR3 reads CASSSGGGDTQYF. The CDR3 DNA reads TGCGCCAGCAGCTCTGGCGGGGGGGATACGCAGTATTTT.

The chain joins TRBV2 to TRBJ1-5; D not resolved. The V and J ends lost 7 bases and 0 bases respectively, with 13 bases between them. The CDR3 length is 15 residues. Germline V gives CDR1 SNHLY, CDR2 FYNNEI. The CDR3 DNA is TGTGCCAGCACCCTAGACCGGGGTAGCAATCAGCCCCAGCATTTT. The encoded protein is CASTLDRGSNQPQHF.

The chain combines TRBV6-6 with TRBJ2-1; 7 bases are a match to TRBD1. The CDR3 spans 11 residues. V was pared by 6 bases and J by 10 bases, with 3 bases of the junction left unmatched. Per germline, CDR1 MNHNY and CDR2 SVGAGI (reference sequence). CDR3 sequence: CASSPGQEQFF. The CDR3 nucleotides are TGTGCCAGCAGCCCGGGACAGGAGCAGTTCTTC.

The chain has TRBV6-6 and TRBJ2-7, with D possibly being TRBD2 (6 bases). Germline V gene sequence: CDR1 MNHNY, CDR2 SVGAGI (reference sequence). V lost 9 bases to trimming and J lost 6 bases, with 24 bases between them. The CDR3 has 15 amino acids. In nucleotides, the CDR3 is TGTGCCAGTTCCCGGGGAGGACCCGACCCTGGCGAGCAGTACTTC. This sequence encodes CASSRGGPDPGEQYF.

This clone was detected a few times. The chain couples TRBV9 to TRBJ2-1; the match to TRBD2 covers 8 bases. This CDR3 has 15 amino acids. In germline, CDR1 is SGDLS, CDR2 YYNGEE. J lost 6 bases, V lost 3 bases, and 8 bases had no gene match. The CDR3 bases are TGTGCCAGCAGCGCCTCGGGACTAGTTGTCAATGAGCAGTTCTTC. Protein sequence: CASSASGLVVNEQFF. Supplemented by reference TRBV9 and TRBJ2-1, the full variable domain reads DSGVTQTPKHLITATGQRVTLRCSPRSGDLSVYWYQQSLDQGLQFLIQYYNGEERAKGNILERFSAQQFPDLHSELNLSSLELGDSALYFCASSASGLVVNEQFFGPGTRLTVL.

The V call is TRBV5-1, the J call TRBJ1-1; D is unresolved. With 1 base removed from V and 0 bases from J, the gap between germline ends came to 4 bases. The CDR3 spans 13 residues. Germline CDR1 reads SGHRS; CDR2 reads YFSETQ. CDR3 amino acids: CASSLTVNTEAFF. CDR3 in DNA: TGCGCCAGCAGCTTGACTGTGAACACTGAAGCTTTCTTT.

This chain joins TRBV18 and TRBJ1-2; 9 nucleotides agree with TRBD1. Germline V gene sequence: CDR1 KGHSH, CDR2 LQKENI. CDR3 length: 19 amino acids. With 4 bases clipped from V and 5 bases from J, the junction kept 20 bases outside the gene matches. The CDR3 region has the DNA TGTGCCAGCTCACAAGAAGTCCCGAACCGGGACAGGGTTCGGTATGGCTACACCTTC. Its protein product is CASSQEVPNRDRVRYGYTF.